The entry that follows covers one TCR beta chain sequence. Its specificity is unknown. The CDR3 runs to 13 residues. V lost 4 bases, J lost 6 bases, and 10 bases lay in between. Germline assignment: CDR1 SNHLY and CDR2 FYNNEI. The sample is drawn from a study of T cell responses to AZD1222 COVID-19 vaccine. Study-wide results and caveats: Donors were chiefly white British, with a greater number of females, and clonal diversity was perhaps underestimated. The breadth and depth of Spike-specific TCRs increased once two AZD1222 doses had been given.

TCRdb keeps only in-frame clones here, not all; method: immunoSEQ multiplex PCR. The data show around 100,000 clones, roughly 88% seen once. This clonotype was sampled from an adult in good health. The rearrangement joins TRBV2 to TRBJ1-5; perhaps TRBD1 as D (5 bases). This specimen consisted of peripheral blood, obtained on day 0 of AZD1222 vaccination. In DNA form, the CDR3 reads TGTGCCAGCAGTGGGGGGGAGACTCAGCCCCAGCATTTT. Amino acids: CASSGGETQPQHF. Filled out from reference TRBV2 and TRBJ1-5, the complete variable domain reads EPEVTQTPSHQVTQMGQEVILRCVPISNHLYFYWYRQILGQKVEFLVSFYNNEISEKSEIFDDQFSVERPDGSNFTLKIRSTKLEDSAMYFCASSGGETQPQHFGDGTRLSIL.